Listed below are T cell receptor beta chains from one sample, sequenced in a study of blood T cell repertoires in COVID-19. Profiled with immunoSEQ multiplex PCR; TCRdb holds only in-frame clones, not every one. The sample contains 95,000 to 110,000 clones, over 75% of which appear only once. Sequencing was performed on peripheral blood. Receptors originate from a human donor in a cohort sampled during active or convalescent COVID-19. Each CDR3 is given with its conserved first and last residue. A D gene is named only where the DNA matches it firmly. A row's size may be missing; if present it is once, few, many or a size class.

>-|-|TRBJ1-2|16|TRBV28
TGTGCCAGCAGCCCAAGTCCCCCTCAGGGATACTATGGCTACACCTTC
CASSPSPPQGYYGYTF
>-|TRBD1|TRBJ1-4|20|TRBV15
TGTGCCACCAGCAGAGATCCGGCGGGACAGGGGTTCCAATTTAATGAAAAACTGTTTTTT
CATSRDPAGQGFQFNEKLFF
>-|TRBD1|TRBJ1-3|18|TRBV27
TGTGCCAGCAGCCCCTGGGGACAGGTTGGGTACTCTGGAAACACCATATATTTT
CASSPWGQVGYSGNTIYF
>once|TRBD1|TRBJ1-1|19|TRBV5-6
TGTGCCAGCAGCTTGATATACAGGGGGAGGGGAGCGGTGAACACTGAAGCTTTCTTT
CASSLIYRGRGAVNTEAFF
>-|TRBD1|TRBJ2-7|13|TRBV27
TGTGCCAGCAGGGGACAGGGGAGGATCGAGCAGTACTTC
CASRGQGRIEQYF
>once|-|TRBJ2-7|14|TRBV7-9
TGTGCCAGCAGCCAGACACTGGCTACCTACGAGCAGTACTTC
CASSQTLATYEQYF
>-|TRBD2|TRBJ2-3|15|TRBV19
TGTGCCAGTAGTACCGCTAGCGGGGGAGACGATACGCAGTATTTT
CASSTASGGDDTQYF
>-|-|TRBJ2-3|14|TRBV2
TGTGCCAGCGTCCCACGGGGTTCCCCAGATACGCAGTATTTT
CASVPRGSPDTQYF
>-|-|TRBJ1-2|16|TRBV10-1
TGCGCCAGCAGTGAGTCGAATTGCGAAGCTAACTATGGCTACACCTTC
CASSESNCEANYGYTF
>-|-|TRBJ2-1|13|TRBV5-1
TGCGCCAGCAGCCGCAGCTCCTACAATGAGCAGTTCTTC
CASSRSSYNEQFF
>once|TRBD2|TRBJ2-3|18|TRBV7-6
TGTGCCAGCAGCCTTAGCCTACTCGCGGGGGGATGGCCAGATACGCAGTATTTT
CASSLSLLAGGWPDTQYF
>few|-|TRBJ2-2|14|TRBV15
TGTGCCACCAGCCCAGGGAAGAACACCGGGGAGCTGTTTTTT
CATSPGKNTGELFF
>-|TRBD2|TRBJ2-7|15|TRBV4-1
TGCGCCAGCTCGGCTACCACTAGCGGGGTCTACGAGCAGTACTTC
CASSATTSGVYEQYF
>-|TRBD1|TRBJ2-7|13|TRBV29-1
TGCAGCGTTGACGAGACAGGGTCCAACGAGCAGTACTTC
CSVDETGSNEQYF
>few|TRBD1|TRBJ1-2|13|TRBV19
TGTGCCAGTAGTCCCACAGGGGGCAGTGGCTACACCTTC
CASSPTGGSGYTF
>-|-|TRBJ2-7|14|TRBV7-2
TGTGCCAGCAGCTTAAATAGGGAGGCCTACGAGCAGTACTTC
CASSLNREAYEQYF
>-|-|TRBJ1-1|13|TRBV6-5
TGTGCCAGCAGGGGTAAACAGTTCACTGAAGCTTTCTTT
CASRGKQFTEAFF
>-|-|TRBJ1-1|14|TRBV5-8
TGTGCCAGCAGCTTGGCCGGGGGGGGTACTGAAGCTTTCTTT
CASSLAGGGTEAFF
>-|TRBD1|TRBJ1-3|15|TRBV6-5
TGTGCCAGCAGCATTGGACAGGGCTCTGGAAACACCATATATTTT
CASSIGQGSGNTIYF
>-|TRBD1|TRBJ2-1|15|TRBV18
TGTGCCAGCTCCCCGGCGCAGGGGGCTTGGAATGAGCAGTTCTTC
CASSPAQGAWNEQFF
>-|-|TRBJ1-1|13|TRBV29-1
TGCAGCGTTGAAGGCAGGGTCGGCACTGAAGCTTTCTTT
CSVEGRVGTEAFF
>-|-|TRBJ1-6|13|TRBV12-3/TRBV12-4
TGTGCCAGCAGAGGGGGTTTCGATTCACCCCTCCACTTT
CASRGGFDSPLHF
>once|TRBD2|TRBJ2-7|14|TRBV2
TGTGCCGTCCTCTGGGGGACTAGCAACGACGAGCAGTACTTC
CAVLWGTSNDEQYF
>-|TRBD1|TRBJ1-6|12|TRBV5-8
TGTGCCAGCAGCTCCACAGGGGCACCCCTCCACTTT
CASSSTGAPLHF
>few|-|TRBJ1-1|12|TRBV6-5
TGTGCCAGCAGACAGGGCTTCACTGAAGCTTTCTTT
CASRQGFTEAFF
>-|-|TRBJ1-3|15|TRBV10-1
TGCGCCAGCAGGGCAGGGGCCCTTTCTGGAAACACCATATATTTT
CASRAGALSGNTIYF
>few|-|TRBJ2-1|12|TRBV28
TGTGCCAGCAGATCCCTCGGTCGTGAGCAGTTCTTC
CASRSLGREQFF